This is a list of T cell receptor beta chains from one sample in a study of control samples from healthy donors and cancer patients. Method: immunoSEQ multiplex PCR; TCRdb's copy keeps in-frame clones and lacks some. The sample carries more than 95,000 clones, roughly 87% recorded once. The sequenced sample was blood. These receptors were collected from a middle-aged man in good health. CDR3s include the opening cysteine and the closing phenylalanine or tryptophan. D genes are given only for firm matches. Only part of the rows carry a size: once, few, many, or a class if the clone is expanded.

NA	NA	TRBV9	TRBJ2-5	CASSASFSRQETQYF	TGTGCCAGCAGCGCTTCCTTTTCGCGGCAAGAGACCCAGTACTTC
NA	NA	TRBV7-2	TRBJ2-6	CASSLVITGGANVLTF	TGTGCCAGCAGCTTAGTAATCACCGGTGGGGCCAACGTCCTGACTTTC
NA	NA	TRBV27	TRBJ1-1	CASSLLGLNTEAFF	TGTGCCAGCAGTTTACTCGGGCTCAACACTGAAGCTTTCTTT
NA	NA	TRBV5-4	TRBJ2-5	CASSLHPLQETQYF	TGTGCCAGCAGCCTCCATCCCCTGCAAGAGACCCAGTACTTC
TRBD1	NA	TRBV14	TRBJ1-4	CASSRPGQTNEKLFF	TGTGCCAGCAGCCGTCCGGGACAGACTAATGAAAAACTGTTTTTT
NA	NA	TRBV25-1	TRBJ1-4	CASSERDKEEKLFF	TGTGCCAGCAGTGAAAGGGACAAGGAGGAAAAACTGTTTTTT
TRBD1	NA	TRBV5-1	TRBJ2-2	CASSLRGLRENTGELFF	TGCGCCAGCAGCTTGAGGGGGCTGAGAGAGAACACCGGGGAGCTGTTTTTT
TRBD2	NA	TRBV7-6	TRBJ2-2	CASSPRLAGNTGELFF	TGTGCCAGCAGCCCGAGACTAGCGGGGAACACCGGGGAGCTGTTTTTT
NA	NA	TRBV24-1	TRBJ2-1	CATSALGGGYNEQFF	TGTGCCACCAGTGCCCTGGGTGGAGGCTACAATGAGCAGTTCTTC
TRBD1	NA	TRBV9	TRBJ1-1	CASSPGNLQGSNTEAFF	TGTGCCAGCAGCCCCGGAAACCTACAGGGGTCGAACACTGAAGCTTTCTTT
NA	NA	TRBV7-8	TRBJ2-3	CASSPTLANTDTQYF	TGTGCCAGCAGCCCAACGCTAGCGAACACAGATACGCAGTATTTT
NA	NA	TRBV12-3/TRBV12-4	TRBJ2-4	CASSLVPENIQYF	TGTGCCAGCAGTTTAGTACCAGAAAACATTCAGTACTTC
TRBD2	NA	TRBV7-3	TRBJ2-5	CASSFVGGETQYF	TGTGCCAGCAGCTTCGTGGGGGGGGAGACCCAGTACTTC
NA	NA	TRBV19	TRBJ2-7	CASSPWDTSYEQYF	TGTGCCAGTAGCCCCTGGGACACCTCCTACGAGCAGTACTTC
NA	NA	TRBV2	TRBJ1-6	CASSGPDGINNSPLHF	TGTGCCAGCAGTGGACCCGACGGGATTAATAATTCACCCCTCCACTTT
TRBD1	once	TRBV6-5	TRBJ1-1	CASSSRQGTEAFF	TGTGCCAGCAGTTCACGACAGGGGACTGAAGCTTTCTTT
NA	NA	TRBV21-1	TRBJ2-2	CASSTHPANTGELFF	TGTGCCAGCAGCACCCACCCAGCGAACACCGGGGAGCTGTTTTTT
NA	NA	TRBV19	TRBJ2-3	CASKRGYSASTDTQYF	TGTGCCAGTAAGAGGGGATATTCCGCTAGCACAGATACGCAGTATTTT
TRBD1	NA	TRBV2	TRBJ1-6	CASQAGGFSPLHF	TGTGCCAGCCAGGCAGGGGGTTTTTCACCCCTCCACTTT
TRBD2	NA	TRBV2	TRBJ2-3	CASRLIGLAGGPDTQYF	TGTGCCAGCAGACTCATAGGACTAGCGGGGGGCCCAGATACGCAGTATTTT
NA	NA	TRBV14	TRBJ1-1	CASSQDRVMNTEAFF	TGTGCCAGCAGCCAAGATCGGGTAATGAACACTGAAGCTTTCTTT
TRBD2	NA	TRBV5-1	TRBJ2-2	CASGTIRTGELFF	TGCGCCAGCGGGACTATCAGGACGGGGGAGCTGTTTTTT
TRBD1	NA	TRBV24-1	TRBJ2-3	CATSDLDRGKGTDTQYF	TGTGCCACCAGTGATTTGGACAGGGGAAAGGGCACAGATACGCAGTATTTT
NA	NA	TRBV29-1	TRBJ1-1	CSVGLGRSNTEAFF	TGCAGCGTTGGATTGGGCAGGTCGAACACTGAAGCTTTCTTT
TRBD1	NA	TRBV5-1	TRBJ1-5	CASSLEGAGNQPQHF	TGCGCCAGCAGCTTGGAGGGGGCCGGCAATCAGCCCCAGCATTTT
NA	NA	TRBV9	TRBJ1-1	CASSVAGHGNTEAFF	TGTGCCAGCAGCGTAGCGGGACACGGGAACACTGAAGCTTTCTTT
NA	once	TRBV23-1	TRBJ1-5	CASSQYRDSNQPQHF	TGCGCCAGCAGTCAGTACAGGGATAGCAATCAGCCCCAGCATTTT
NA	once	TRBV24-1	TRBJ2-3	CATSDPGPQMDTQYF	TGTGCCACCAGTGACCCCGGGCCTCAAATGGATACGCAGTATTTT
TRBD1	NA	TRBV19	TRBJ2-3	CASSQTGGASTDTQYF	TGTGCCAGTAGCCAGACAGGGGGCGCGAGCACAGATACGCAGTATTTT
NA	NA	TRBV18	TRBJ2-5	CASHGSQETQYF	TGTGCCAGCCACGGAAGCCAAGAGACCCAGTACTTC
NA	NA	TRBV3-1/TRBV3-2	TRBJ1-3	CASSQGARSSGNTIYF	TGTGCCAGCAGTCAAGGTGCCAGGTCATCTGGAAACACCATATATTTT
NA	NA	TRBV5-1	TRBJ2-7	CASRTGTDAREQYF	TGCGCCAGCCGCACCGGGACCGACGCCCGCGAGCAGTACTTC
TRBD1	NA	TRBV5-1	TRBJ2-2	CASSSQTGPGGELFF	TGCGCCAGCAGCTCACAGACAGGGCCGGGCGGGGAGCTGTTTTTT
TRBD2	NA	TRBV6-5	TRBJ2-1	CASSYEAGGPYNEQFF	TGTGCCAGCAGTTACGAAGCGGGGGGGCCGTACAATGAGCAGTTCTTC
TRBD2	NA	TRBV9	TRBJ2-1	CASSVRTSGNEQFF	TGTGCCAGCAGCGTTAGGACTAGCGGCAATGAGCAGTTCTTC
TRBD1	few	TRBV6-2/TRBV6-3	TRBJ1-5	CASSYLGQNQPQHF	TGTGCCAGCAGTTACTTGGGACAGAATCAGCCCCAGCATTTT
TRBD1	NA	TRBV25-1	TRBJ1-4	CASGRTGREGKLFF	TGTGCCAGCGGGCGGACAGGTAGAGAAGGAAAACTGTTTTTT
NA	once	TRBV25-1	TRBJ2-7	CASSESVQALNDEQYF	TGTGCCAGCAGTGAATCAGTACAGGCTCTCAACGACGAGCAGTACTTC
TRBD1	NA	TRBV7-9	TRBJ2-7	CASSSKGQGYNEQYF	TGTGCCAGCAGCTCAAAGGGACAGGGATACAACGAGCAGTACTTC
NA	NA	TRBV15	TRBJ2-3	CATSRDKLVTDTQYF	TGTGCCACCAGCAGAGATAAGCTAGTGACAGATACGCAGTATTTT
TRBD1	NA	TRBV19	TRBJ1-1	CASSLTGGTEAFF	TGTGCCAGTAGCCTGACAGGGGGCACTGAAGCTTTCTTT
NA	NA	TRBV23-1	TRBJ2-7	CAGTKRKCPHEQYF	TGCGCCGGCACCAAGAGGAAATGCCCCCACGAGCAGTACTTC
NA	NA	TRBV29-1	TRBJ1-1	CSVEAGADIAFF	TGCAGCGTTGAGGCTGGAGCGGACATAGCTTTCTTT
TRBD1	few	TRBV25-1	TRBJ2-1	CASSQVRDRVNNEQFF	TGTGCCAGCAGCCAGGTCCGGGACAGGGTCAACAATGAGCAGTTCTTC
TRBD1	few	TRBV7-8	TRBJ1-4	CASSETGRTNEKLFF	TGTGCCAGCAGCGAGACAGGGAGAACTAATGAAAAACTGTTTTTT
NA	NA	TRBV7-9	TRBJ1-1	CASSLGMSREAFF	TGTGCCAGCAGCTTAGGTATGTCGCGTGAAGCTTTCTTT
NA	NA	TRBV15	TRBJ1-4	CATSRDWGRGEKLFF	TGTGCCACCAGCAGAGATTGGGGGCGGGGTGAAAAACTGTTTTTT
NA	NA	TRBV28	TRBJ1-1	CASSLRGDGTEAFF	TGTGCCAGCAGTTTACGGGGTGACGGCACTGAAGCTTTCTTT
NA	NA	TRBV29-1	TRBJ1-4	CSADTGRAEKLFF	TGCAGCGCAGATACAGGGAGGGCTGAAAAACTGTTTTTT
TRBD1	NA	TRBV6-5	TRBJ1-2	CASSYSLTGQDGYTF	TGTGCCAGCAGTTACTCATTGACAGGGCAAGACGGCTACACCTTC
NA	NA	TRBV9	TRBJ2-5	CASSPGGGGIDQETQYF	TGTGCCAGCAGCCCTGGAGGGGGGGGGATCGACCAAGAGACCCAGTACTTC
NA	NA	TRBV9	TRBJ1-1	CASSRGWGEAFF	TGTGCCAGCAGCCGGGGGTGGGGTGAAGCTTTCTTT
TRBD1	NA	TRBV6-2/TRBV6-3	TRBJ2-2	CASSTPQGADRELFF	TGTGCCAGCAGTACCCCCCAGGGGGCCGATCGGGAGCTGTTTTTT
TRBD1	once	TRBV11-2	TRBJ1-2	CASSSQLRDRSQNYGYTF	TGTGCCAGCAGCTCCCAACTGCGGGACAGATCTCAAAACTATGGCTACACCTTC
TRBD2	once	TRBV27	TRBJ2-3	CASSLCGGGRDTQYF	TGTGCCAGCAGTTTATGCGGGGGGGGGCGAGATACGCAGTATTTT
TRBD2	NA	TRBV6-6	TRBJ2-1	CASSNKAGTTSAEQFF	TGTGCCAGCAGTAACAAAGCGGGGACCACTTCAGCTGAGCAGTTCTTC
NA	NA	TRBV9	TRBJ1-2	CASSVHPDRKGIDYGYTF	TGTGCCAGCAGCGTACATCCAGACAGAAAAGGTATAGACTATGGCTACACCTTC
TRBD2	NA	TRBV7-2	TRBJ2-2	CASSPETSPGELFF	TGTGCCAGCAGCCCCGAGACTAGCCCCGGGGAGCTGTTTTTT
NA	NA	TRBV29-1	TRBJ2-5	CSVEDLGTNKETQYF	TGCAGCGTTGAAGATCTGGGGACAAACAAAGAGACCCAGTACTTC
NA	NA	TRBV24-1	TRBJ1-6	CATSDLRGPNSPLHF	TGTGCCACCAGTGATTTGCGTGGGCCGAATTCACCCCTCCACTTT